This T cell receptor beta chain was recorded in a study of cytomegalovirus exposure and HLA in healthy donors (dated by TCRdb to the late 2010s). Notes on the research overall: According to an earlier analysis of 587 of the donors, about 179 million T cells yielded 120 million or so unique TCR beta sequences and about 280 Gb of sequence data. Approximately 300 gigabases of sequencing data and around 85 million unique TCR sequences made up an early release that covered under 750 HLA-typed donors. Of the approximately 400 genotyped donors, 70% to 90% were placed in the genetic ancestry cluster associated with self-reported Caucasian donors. The study was designed to test whether signatures of past pathogen exposure could be identified by cataloging public T cell receptors. Using immunosequencing, the study profiled T cell repertoires from 500 to 800 subjects and related those repertoires to cytomegalovirus serostatus. In addition to the first cohort of roughly 670 subjects, a separate validation cohort of 120 different subjects was used. The study combined high-throughput TCR immunosequencing, statistical association of individual TCRs with disease status, and machine learning to predict cytomegalovirus infection status. To study patterns of TCR occurrence, a later analysis re-analyzed previously published TCR beta repertoires from more than 550 donors and added high-resolution HLA genotyping. In the later analysis, no new phenotypic data were used to find candidate immune exposures; instead, reliance was placed on TCR beta sequences and their occurrence across donors. To decide whether each TCR beta V gene segment behaved as functional or pseudogenic, an earlier analysis of fewer than 750 of the donors relied on high-throughput TCR beta sequencing. Donor age, sex, ethnicity and CMV serostatus were collected together with the repertoire data. In a later genetic analysis, genome-wide SNP genotypes for about 55% of the 666 donors were used, and that subset was treated as a discovery cohort. Every discovery cohort repertoire had been produced on one sequencing platform. HLA typing included class I and class II loci at four-digit resolution. Typing coverage differed by locus: A, B, C, DRB1 and DQB1 were typed in roughly 620-640 donors, DQA1 in 522, DPA1 in over 600, and DPB1 in roughly 470. Four or five DR-DQ haplotypes were handled as single units for association and clustering because linkage in the cohort was strong. Across approximately 400 genotyped donors of the cohort, an average of about 220,000 unique TCR beta nucleotide sequences per donor were sequenced, and roughly 17% of those sequences were non-productive.

The paper as a whole reports these results and caveats: According to a later analysis, TCR association rates differed among HLA loci, with DRB1 alleles showing the most associated TCRs and HLA-C alleles showing the fewest. A further reported finding was that TCR beta sequences accurately predicted the HLA-A and HLA-B alleles for most subjects in the first cohort. The only immune exposure information available for the cohort was CMV serostatus. Across donors, most TCR sequences were observed very rarely, whereas some public TCRs were present in many individuals. A group of highly shared sequence variants was considered likely to be a technical artifact of the sequencing pipeline. Three of the identified cytomegalovirus-associated TCR beta chains were confirmed in vitro to be specific for cytomegalovirus antigens. In a later genetic analysis, fewer N-insertions in productive TCRs were reported among donors in an Asian-associated ancestry cluster than the approximately 710-donor mean. In an earlier analysis of roughly 500 of the donors, most TCR beta V segments appeared in productive rearrangements about 90% or about 30% of the time, broadly matching IMGT annotations. Only TCR beta chains were sequenced in this cohort, and the absence of alpha or paired-chain data limited detectable features. Sequencing depth was assumed to be roughly uniform across donors in the presence/absence analyses, though that assumption may not hold. At a false discovery rate of 0.05, a later analysis linked approximately 18,000 TCR beta sequences to specific HLA alleles. The classifier was reported to diagnose cytomegalovirus status with high specificity and sensitivity in both the original and validation cohorts. A later genetic analysis associated a missense DCLRE1C variant with V-gene and J-gene trimming of TCR beta chains, and an independent cohort replicated the association. According to the authors, the approach could potentially be generalized to other disease states and immunological phenotypes. In a later analysis, HLA-associated TCR beta chains showed more clonal expansion and lower generation probabilities than non-associated chains that were equally common. A total of 150 to 200 TCR beta chains were listed by the study as associated with cytomegalovirus. According to a later analysis, parvovirus B19, influenza, CMV and Epstein-Barr virus appeared linked to several top co-occurrence clusters. Because counts were too low, 15 to 20 rarely observed V segments, including chromosome 9 orphons, were excluded from the earlier analysis of about 500 of the donors. Linkage disequilibrium might explain the correlated functional status among segregating V segments, but an unknown experimental factor could not be ruled out. Strong co-occurrence of HLA alleles, especially DR and DQ, made assigning TCR associations to individual alleles difficult. According to a later analysis, most CMV-associated TCR beta chains appeared to be HLA-restricted, and the HLA associations seemed to be driven largely by CMV exposure. Because some donors lacked HLA typing at each locus, the association tests relied only on the typed subset. Because the 87-base-pair reads could not distinguish some IMGT-functional V segments, including TRBV6-2 and TRBV6-3, those segments were excluded.

After removal of 1 base from V and 4 bases from J, the junction retains 12 bases not matched to a gene. CDR1 LNHNV and CDR2 YYDKDF were looked up in the germline V gene (reference sequence). The CDR3 contains 17 residues, cysteine and phenylalanine counted. The entry retains the CDR3 DNA only, 51 bases that are in frame from base 1. In total, more than 500 healthy bone marrow donors made up the cohort. At the time of sampling, all cohort members were nominally healthy, though unrecorded immune exposures were likely present. The donor tested CMV seropositive, placing the donor among the roughly 270 seropositive members of the cohort. Every donor gave a peripheral blood sample, and the peripheral blood mononuclear cells from that sample were used for TCR beta sequencing. The Qiagen DNeasy Blood Extraction Kit was used to extract genomic DNA from the blood cell samples. The method behind the library was the immunoSEQ multiplex PCR assay. For the multiplex PCR, a mixture combining 60 forward primers for TCR Vbeta segments and 13 reverse primers for TCR Jbeta segments was used. Amplification of the CDR3 region of rearranged TCR beta genes was performed with a multiplex PCR assay on genomic DNA. The amplified TCR beta libraries were sequenced on the Illumina HiSeq System as 87-base-pair reads. Concerning the study's data processing: In a later analysis, 70 million to 95 million unique TCR beta chains were counted across the approximately 620 repertoires, and about 9.9 million of these chains were shared by at least two donors. A nearest-neighbor algorithm error-corrected the raw reads and collapsed the reads into unique sequences, merging closely related sequences to remove PCR and sequencing errors. V, D and J gene segments were assigned by aligning CDR3 sequences to IMGT reference sequences. Each retained sequence needed at least a six-nucleotide match to both a V gene segment and a J gene segment. Rearrangements were called productive when the CDR3 lacked stop codons and stayed in frame with V and J; all others were non-productive. CDR3 was defined according to IMGT convention as the region running from the second conserved V-encoded cysteine to the conserved J-encoded phenylalanine. Sequences without an unambiguous match to a single V gene segment were excluded from the earlier analysis of approximately 600 of the donors. An earlier analysis of over 450 of the donors classified V segments as functional when productive rearrangements were above 56.7% and as segregating when the standard deviation between donors was above 5%. A statistical classification framework was developed to diagnose cytomegalovirus status using the catalog of TCR beta chain sequences. In a later analysis, V and J genes were assigned by comparing TCR nucleotide sequences against IMGT/GENE-DB human TR gene sequences. The TCRdist pipeline was used in a later analysis to assign CDR3 sequences and most-parsimonious VDJ recombination scenarios. A later analysis defined each TCR beta chain by its CDR3 amino acid sequence plus V-gene family, and excluded reads lacking a unique V-gene family. As a way to deal with suspected cross-contamination and a sequencing artifact, a later analysis dropped roughly 600 nucleotide sequences that were highly shared and had low generation probability. For each public chain, a later analysis derived a clonal expansion index from normalized ranks of inferred template counts within each repertoire. A later analysis computed generation probabilities with a VDJ recombination model fitted to out-of-frame rearrangements, and checked the results against IGoR. A later analysis scored TCR-TCR, TCR-HLA and TCR-CMV co-occurrence with hypergeometric tests, applying a repertoire-size bias correction to TCR pairs. To estimate false discovery rates, a later analysis permuted the HLA or CMV assignments 20 times. In a later analysis, co-occurring TCRs were grouped with DBSCAN, and TCRdist sequence similarity was added when clustering was performed within HLA-allele-positive subsets. For co-occurrence clustering, repertoires with fewer than 30,000 or more than 120,000 public chains were excluded, along with five repertoires with anomalous nucleotide sharing. Held by TCRdb, this immuneACCESS table contains in-frame sequences only and omits some clones. Under half of the omission traces to an unresolved V gene where checked; the cause of the rest is unknown. D and trimming come from the DNA, and the V and J calls and clone size come from that table. The sample table contains under 150,000 clones; only one count was recorded for approximately 68% of them. The ten largest clones represent around 1.6% of the sample.

On this clone itself: No cognate antigen has been identified for it. No quality values exist for individual bases; no much larger clone is one base distant.

The TCR was taken from a young man in good health and CMV-seropositive. The sample comprised PBMCs. The rearranged segments are TRBV15 and TRBJ2-5; TRBD1 fits 7 bases in the junction. The DNA sequence reads TGTGCCACCAGCAGAGTAACAGGGGATATTCCTCTAGAGACCCAGTACTTC. The translation is CATSRVTGDIPLETQYF.